This TCR beta chain is from a study of molecular identifiers for immune sequencing clone quantification (dated by TCRdb to 2017 to 2018). Describing the broader study: In a replicate experiment, RNA from roughly 20,000 or 100,000 naive CD8 T cells was split into five aliquots, four of which were sequenced. The study was a methods study using CD8 T cells to benchmark molecular-identifier clustering-based TCR repertoire sequencing (MIDCIRS) and TCR RNA copy counting.

This clonotype has just a few counts. This clone's antigen is unknown. No clone much larger than this one lies a single base away; base qualities are absent. V is cut back by 1 base and J by 6 bases, with 2 bases in the junction unmatched. Spanning cysteine to phenylalanine, the CDR3 consists of 14 amino acids. The sequence is cut down to CDR3 DNA, 42 bases in frame from base 1. The germline V gene gives CDR1 as SGHVS and CDR2 as FNYEAQ. Paper-wide results and their limitations: The naive libraries included spiked-in Jurkat TCR RNA (roughly 9 copies' worth), and this RNA is not part of the donor repertoire. Modeling estimated about 2.8 recovered TCR RNA copies per cell, compared with about 9.3 by digital PCR, which implies about 30% capture efficiency. Highly expanded clone sizes could be underestimated because identical TCR molecules may share a barcode. Without barcode sub-clustering, chimeric consensus sequences inflated TCR diversity; chimeras reached as high as 47%. In CMV-specific effector cells, over 97% of molecules were held by clones above 20 RNA copies, whereas under 1% of molecules were held by such clones in naive cells. Even against a background of around 900,000 naive CD8 T cells, spiked-in Jurkat TCR RNA amounting to a single cell's worth was reported to be detectable.

Library prep was done by PCR. The run used a NextSeq 500. Bulk TCR libraries were generated as previously described, with the TCR primers listed in Table S5 used. Purification of total RNA was performed with the Qiagen AllPrep DNA/RNA kit. Before any analysis, reads coming from multiple sequencing runs of the same library were combined into one pool. The paper's processing steps were these. Only reads with exact TCR constant sequence were kept, trimmed to 150 nt, and grouped by their 12-nt molecular barcodes. Reads within each barcode group were sub-clustered using a 15% Levenshtein threshold, and quality-weighted consensus sequences were constructed for each RNA molecule. Non-functional sequences were excluded, and lower-count sequences lying one edit away from another sequence were also excluded. Based on fitting two negative binomial distributions, any barcode sub-cluster with under 20% of the maximum read count was discarded. TCRdb redid the processing of the public reads, applying fastp at Q25 and MiXCR, and retained in-frame beta chains. Rows are unified per CDR3 protein, each entry keeping the most common DNA and genes. The V and J calls come from TCRdb's annotation, not from the publication. Recorded for this sample are about 630,000 distinct CDR3 sequences; roughly 23% of them occurred a single time. The ten largest make up about 0.84% of the sample.

Naive CD8 T cell libraries were made from 20,000 to 1,000,000 sorted cells using 10%, 30% or 50% of purified RNA. Naive CD8 T cells were FACS-sorted as CD8+CD4-CCR7+CD45RA+ on a BD FACSAria II into RLT Plus buffer. To test detection sensitivity, Jurkat RNA equivalent to more than eight TCR copies was spiked into samples of roughly 18,000-1,000,000 naive CD8 T cells. CD8 T cells were enriched with RosetteSep CD8+ T Cell Enrichment Cocktail and Ficoll-Paque, followed by ACK red cell lysis. The receptor comes from a human donor in good health. Some libraries in this study had Jurkat cell RNA spiked in. Material for sequencing was naive CD8+ T cells from blood, with Jurkat cell RNA spiked in. The cell subset or site label, read with the paper, signifies: FACS-sorted CD8+CD4-CCR7+CD45RA+ naive T cells. The rearranged segments are TRBV7-6 and TRBJ2-7; a stretch of 11 junction bases matches TRBD2. The CDR3 region has the sequence CASSLGGLAAEQYF. Read as DNA, the sequence is TGTGCCAGCAGCTTAGGGGGACTAGCGGCCGAGCAGTACTTC.